This T cell receptor (beta chain) was documented in a study of cytomegalovirus exposure and HLA in healthy donors. About this clone itself: Its matching antigen is unknown.

13 Jbeta primers and 60 Vbeta primers were used for the PCR. Profiled with immunoSEQ multiplex PCR; TCRdb holds only in-frame clones, not every one. The table lists more than 85,000 clones, 76% of them singletons. Study outcomes and limitations: Other equally common chains were less clonally expanded than HLA-associated TCR beta chains, a later analysis showed.

The clonotype was recovered from a man younger than 45 in good health and CMV-seropositive. Source material: PBMCs.

The CDR3 nucleotides read TGTGCCAGCAGCCGACAGGGACAGGAAGCTGAAAAACTGTTTTTT. Encoded protein: CASSRQGQEAEKLFF. V and J are TRBV4-2 and TRBJ1-4, with 8 bases lining up with TRBD1. The CDR3 consists of 15 residues. Germline lookup yields CDR1 LGHNA and CDR2 YNFKEQ. V gave up 4 bases and J gave up 7 bases; unmatched junction bases: 8.